This record covers a single TCR beta chain. Its specific antigen is unknown. Base qualities are not provided; no much larger clone lies one nucleotide away. The source of the sample is a study of radiation and T cells in renal cell carcinoma (dated by TCRdb to 2018 to 2020). For the wider study: TCR beta sequencing covered 50 to 55 samples in total, comprising about 26 tumors and around 27 peripheral blood samples. A total of about 4 million unique CDR3 nucleotide sequences, encoding around 2.7 million unique CDR3 amino acid sequences, were found across all 50 or so samples. The final blood draw was performed at 4 weeks after radiation, at the same time as nephrectomy. What the study reported, not specific to this receptor: Blood repertoire dynamics were not followed beyond 4 weeks after treatment. In blood, the top tumor clonotypes increased between baseline and 2 weeks post-radiation and then shrank by 4 weeks, which suggests that tumor-resident clones expanded only transiently. Because pretreatment tumor biopsies were not available, the study could not determine whether clonotypes were already present within the tumor at baseline. With a single-armed trial design, the study had no way to address how radiation dose or scheduling affects the TCR repertoire.

Taken with the paper, the label for time point translates to: blood 4 weeks post-SBRT, at nephrectomy. The sample's treatment or condition label is to be understood as: 15 Gy SBRT to primary tumor, nephrectomy 4 weeks later. The samples were drawn from a clinical trial, where primary renal cell carcinomas were treated with 15 Gy of stereotactic body radiation therapy and then removed by nephrectomy 4 weeks afterward. Serial peripheral blood from radiation-treated patients was sampled at baseline, 2 weeks and 4 weeks after SBRT to track tumor-enriched clonotypes. Renal cell carcinoma with clear cell pathology was present in all patients. Genomic DNA for TCR sequencing was prepared using the QIAamp DNA Blood Mini Kit (Qiagen). Samples were included in the analyses only if all quality control checks were passed. Trimmed from V: 3 bases; trimmed from J: 3 bases; junction bases lacking a gene match: 10. According to the germline V gene (reference sequence), CDR1 reads SSHAT and CDR2 reads FNYEAQ. There are 17 amino acids in the CDR3, from cysteine to phenylalanine inclusive. Solely the CDR3 DNA is kept, with 51 bases framed from the first base.

TCR beta libraries were generated from genomic DNA with the immunoSEQ kit, following the manufacturer's recommendations. To prepare libraries, a first multiplex PCR with proprietary primers was run, followed by a second PCR that added unique barcodes, and a bead cleanup was done after each round. A kit-provided positive control reaction and a negative control reaction were included in every sample batch. The final libraries underwent checking on an Agilent 4200 TapeStation D1000 ScreenTape, volumetric pooling, and quantification by qPCR. An Illumina NextSeq500 fitted with a MidOutput 150-cycle cartridge performed the sequencing, running 156 Read1 cycles and 15 Index1 cycles with the kit's custom primers. The pooled library was loaded at around 1 pM, and about 21% PhiX control was spiked in. Processing in the source paper ran as follows. Vendor-processed data were analyzed in R, with a clonotype defined as all T cells sharing the same CDR3 nucleotide sequence. For clone abundance analyses, frequencies were normalized to the 10,000 most abundant clones in each sample. Public T cell clones, which averaged fewer than five per sample, were excluded before analysis. Tumor-enriched clonotypes and baseline blood-enriched clonotypes were defined as those with an abundance difference of at least 32-fold between compartments. A beta-binomial differential abundance model was applied to find clonotypes that expanded or contracted between blood time points. Tumor-blood repertoire similarity was measured with the Baroni-Urbani and Buser coefficient, and groups were compared using two-tailed Wilcoxon tests in R. TCRdb limited this immuneACCESS table to in-frame rearrangements with V and J called. A share of clones is missing; checked studies link under half to unresolved V genes, and the rest is unexplained. V and J calls and clone size follow that table, whereas D and trimming were derived from the DNA. This sample holds 90,000 to 100,000 clones; 84% were observed only once. Roughly 7.6% of the sample lies in the top ten.

This sequence uses TRBV7-7 and TRBJ2-5; the junction holds 10 bases that match TRBD1. This sample comprised blood, obtained from a patient whose treatment included radiotherapy and nephrectomy. The TCR sequence derives from a man in his 60s with renal cell carcinoma. CDR3 sequence: CASSLRPETGGEETQYF. Here is the DNA: TGTGCCAGCAGCTTGAGACCCGAGACAGGGGGCGAAGAGACCCAGTACTTC.